The entry below describes one TCR beta chain. Antigen: not known. The data were taken from a study of shared clonotypes between healthy human individuals. Study-level background: The study drew on a couple of women and three men aged 18 to 49 as donors.

The protocol was immunoSEQ multiplex PCR, while the TCRdb copy is restricted to in-frame clones and leaves out a portion. The table has roughly 700,000 clones, about 90% seen once. The donors were adults (healthy and HIV-negative) with no recent acute infections or vaccinations. Study results and caveats: When naive CD4 clonotypes were compared across a few donors, around 5% were shared. Only blood was sampled; tissue repertoires likely differ.

V was clipped by 4 bases and J by 0 bases, with 11 bases between them. Looked up from germline, CDR1 is SQVTM and CDR2 is ANQGSEA. The CDR3 contains 14 residues. Specimen: memory CD8+ T cells from PBMCs. Sample subset: CD45RO+ cells pooled with CCR7-negative TemRA cells. This chain links TRBV29-1 with TRBJ2-3; possibly TRBD1 for D (5 bases). This TCR was sampled from a man aged 18 to 35 in good health. Some clones in this sample may be carry-over from other donors' samples. The CDR3 is CSVVGRASTDTQYF. The CDR3 coding sequence is TGCAGCGTTGTGGGCAGGGCTAGCACAGATACGCAGTATTTT.